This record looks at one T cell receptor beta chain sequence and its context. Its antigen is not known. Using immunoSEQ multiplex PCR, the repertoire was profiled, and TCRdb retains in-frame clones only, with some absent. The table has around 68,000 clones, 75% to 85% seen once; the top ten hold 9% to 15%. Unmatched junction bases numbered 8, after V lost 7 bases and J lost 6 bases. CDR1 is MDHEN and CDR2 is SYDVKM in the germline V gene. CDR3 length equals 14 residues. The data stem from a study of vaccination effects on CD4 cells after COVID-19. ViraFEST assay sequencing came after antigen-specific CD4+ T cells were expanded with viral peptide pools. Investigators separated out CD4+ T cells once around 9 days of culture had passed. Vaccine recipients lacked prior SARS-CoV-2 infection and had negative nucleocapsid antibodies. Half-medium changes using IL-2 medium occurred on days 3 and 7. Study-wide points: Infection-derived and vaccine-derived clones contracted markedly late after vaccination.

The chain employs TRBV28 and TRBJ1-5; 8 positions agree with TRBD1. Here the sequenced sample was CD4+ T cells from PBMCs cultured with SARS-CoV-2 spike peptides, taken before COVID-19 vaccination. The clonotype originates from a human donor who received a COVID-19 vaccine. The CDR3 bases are TGTGCCAGCACACTGGGACAGGTCGTTCAGCCCCAGCATTTT. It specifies CASTLGQVVQPQHF.